What follows is one T cell receptor (beta chain) and its context. The sample originates from a study of control samples from healthy donors and cancer patients. The V and J ends lost 2 bases and 0 bases, in that order; junction bases with no gene match: 2. The CDR3 contains 16 residues. Germline CDR1 and CDR2: SGHRS and YFSETQ. The assay was immunoSEQ multiplex PCR, and TCRdb's table has in-frame clones only and misses some. The sample gives some 5,700 clones, about 72% of which show up once; under 7.5% is in the top ten. The chain is built from TRBV5-1 and TRBJ2-2; TRBD2 matches at 9 bases. Sequences were obtained from formalin-fixed, paraffin-embedded tissue. The clonotype comes from a male donor with melanoma. CDR3 bases: TGCGCCAGCAGCTTTAGCGGGAGTGCGAACACCGGGGAGCTGTTTTTT. Translation gives CASSFSGSANTGELFF.